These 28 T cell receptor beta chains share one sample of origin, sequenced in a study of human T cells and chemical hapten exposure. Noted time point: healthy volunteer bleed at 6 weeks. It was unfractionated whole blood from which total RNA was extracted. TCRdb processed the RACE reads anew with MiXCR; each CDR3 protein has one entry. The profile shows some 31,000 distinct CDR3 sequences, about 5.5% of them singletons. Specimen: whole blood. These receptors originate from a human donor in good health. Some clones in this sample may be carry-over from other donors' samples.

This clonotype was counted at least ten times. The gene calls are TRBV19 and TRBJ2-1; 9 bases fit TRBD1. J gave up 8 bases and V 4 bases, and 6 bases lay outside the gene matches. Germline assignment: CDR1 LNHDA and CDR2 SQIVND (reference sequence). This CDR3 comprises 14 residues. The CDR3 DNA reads TGTGCCAGTAGTAACGGACAGGGGTGGGATGAGCAGTTCTTC. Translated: CASSNGQGWDEQFF.

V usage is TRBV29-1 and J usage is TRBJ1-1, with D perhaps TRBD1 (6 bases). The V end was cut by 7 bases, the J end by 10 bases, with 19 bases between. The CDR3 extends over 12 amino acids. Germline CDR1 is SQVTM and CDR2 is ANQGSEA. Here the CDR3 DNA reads TGCAGCGCGGAAGCGGGGGCACTCGTAGCTTTCTTT. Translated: CSAEAGALVAFF.

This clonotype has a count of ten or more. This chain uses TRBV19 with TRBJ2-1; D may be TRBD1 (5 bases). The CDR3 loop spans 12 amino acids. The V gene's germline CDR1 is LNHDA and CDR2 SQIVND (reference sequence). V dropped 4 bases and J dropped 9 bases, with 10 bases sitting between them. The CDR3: CASSTQGSEQFF. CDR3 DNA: TGTGCCAGTAGTACCCAGGGCTCTGAGCAGTTCTTC.

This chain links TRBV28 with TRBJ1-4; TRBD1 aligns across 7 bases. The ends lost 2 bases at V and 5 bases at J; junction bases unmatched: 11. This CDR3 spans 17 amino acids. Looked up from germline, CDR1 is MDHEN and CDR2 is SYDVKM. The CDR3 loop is CASSLGGGGYLNEKLFF. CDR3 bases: TGTGCCAGCAGTTTAGGAGGGGGCGGTTATCTCAATGAAAAACTGTTTTTT. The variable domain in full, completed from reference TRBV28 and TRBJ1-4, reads DVKVTQSSRYLVKRTGEKVFLECVQDMDHENMFWYRQDPGLGLRLIYFSYDVKMKEKGDIPEGYSVSREKKERFSLILESASTNQTSMYLCASSLGGGGYLNEKLFFGSGTQLSVL.

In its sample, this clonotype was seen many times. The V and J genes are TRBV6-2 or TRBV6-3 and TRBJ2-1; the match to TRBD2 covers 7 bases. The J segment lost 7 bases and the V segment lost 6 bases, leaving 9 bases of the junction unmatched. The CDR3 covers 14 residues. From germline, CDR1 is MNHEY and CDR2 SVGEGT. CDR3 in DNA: TGTGCCAGCAGACGAAGCGGGGTCGGGAATGAGCAGTTCTTC. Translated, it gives CASRRSGVGNEQFF.

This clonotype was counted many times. The chain's CDR3 is CASSLGQYYEQYF. DNA for the CDR3: TGTGCCAGCAGTTTAGGACAGTACTACGAGCAGTACTTC. This rearrangement joins TRBV27 to TRBJ2-7, with D possibly being TRBD1 (6 bases). The CDR3 contains 13 residues. V lost 2 bases, J lost 3 bases, and 8 bases lay in between. Germline V gene lookup returns CDR1 MNHEY and CDR2 SMNVEV (reference sequence).

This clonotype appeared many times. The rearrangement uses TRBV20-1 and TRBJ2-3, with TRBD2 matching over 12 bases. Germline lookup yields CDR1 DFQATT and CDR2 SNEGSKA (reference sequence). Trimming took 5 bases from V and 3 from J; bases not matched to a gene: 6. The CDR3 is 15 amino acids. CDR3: CSASPTSGSTDTQYF. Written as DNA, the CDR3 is TGCAGTGCTTCCCCGACTAGCGGGAGTACAGATACGCAGTATTTT.

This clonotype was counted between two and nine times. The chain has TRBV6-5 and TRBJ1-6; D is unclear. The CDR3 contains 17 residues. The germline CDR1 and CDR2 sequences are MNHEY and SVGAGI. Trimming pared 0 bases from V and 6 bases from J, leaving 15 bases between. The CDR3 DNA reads TGTGCCAGCAGTTACTCCCGGGCCTCCGGTGGTAATTCACCCCTCCACTTT. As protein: CASSYSRASGGNSPLHF.

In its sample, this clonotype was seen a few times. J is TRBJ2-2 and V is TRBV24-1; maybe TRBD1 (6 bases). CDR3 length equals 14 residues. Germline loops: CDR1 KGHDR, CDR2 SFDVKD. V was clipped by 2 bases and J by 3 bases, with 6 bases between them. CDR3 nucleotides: TGTGCCACCAGTGATTACAGGGACACCGGGGAGCTGTTTTTT. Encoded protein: CATSDYRDTGELFF.

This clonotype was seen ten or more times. This CDR3 is CASSFPRGMNTEAFF. CDR3 bases: TGTGCCAGCAGTTTCCCTCGGGGGATGAACACTGAAGCTTTCTTT. The chain links TRBV28 to TRBJ1-1, with TRBD1 as a possible D gene (5 bases). Trimming left V 3 bases short and J 0 bases short, with 11 bases between. Looked up from germline, CDR1 is MDHEN and CDR2 is SYDVKM. The CDR3 sequence is 15 residues long.

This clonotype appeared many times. CDR3 sequence: CASSPTSTTTGQGLQKNTF. The CDR3 DNA is TGTGCCAGCTCACCAACGTCGACAACCACGGGACAGGGTCTACAAAAGAACACCTTC. The V and J genes are TRBV18 and TRBJ1-2; 9 bases fit TRBD1. This CDR3 region has 19 residues. Trimming removed 2 bases from V and 12 bases from J; junction bases left unmatched: 25. CDR1 and CDR2 (germline): KGHSH, LQKENI.

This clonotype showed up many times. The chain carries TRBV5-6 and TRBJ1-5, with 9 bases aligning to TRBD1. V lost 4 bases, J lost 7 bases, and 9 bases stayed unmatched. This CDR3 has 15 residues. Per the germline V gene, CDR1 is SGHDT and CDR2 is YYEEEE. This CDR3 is CASSQGTGGWQPQHF. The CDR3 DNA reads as TGTGCCAGCAGCCAGGGAACAGGGGGCTGGCAGCCCCAGCATTTT.

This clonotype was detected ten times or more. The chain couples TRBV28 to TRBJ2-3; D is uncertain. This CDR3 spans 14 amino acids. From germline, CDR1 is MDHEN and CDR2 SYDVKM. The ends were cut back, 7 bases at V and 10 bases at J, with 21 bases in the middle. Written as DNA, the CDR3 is TGTGCCAGCATCCAAGGAGACCTTTTTGGGGCGCAGTATTTT. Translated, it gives CASIQGDLFGAQYF.

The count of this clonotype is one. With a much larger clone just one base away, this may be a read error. The CDR3 spells CTSSYRDEQFF. The DNA for the CDR3 is TGTACCAGCAGTTATCGGGATGAGCAGTTCTTC. The chain has TRBV12-3 or TRBV12-4 and TRBJ2-1, with D unclear. The CDR3 runs 11 residues.

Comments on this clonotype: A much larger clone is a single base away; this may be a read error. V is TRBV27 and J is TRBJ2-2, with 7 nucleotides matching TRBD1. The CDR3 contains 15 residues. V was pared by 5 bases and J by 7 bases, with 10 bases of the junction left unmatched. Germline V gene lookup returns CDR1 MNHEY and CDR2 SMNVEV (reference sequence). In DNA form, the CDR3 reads TGTGCCAGCAGTCCTCCGACAGGGACCGTCGGGGAGCTGTTTTTT. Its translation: CASSPPTGTVGELFF.

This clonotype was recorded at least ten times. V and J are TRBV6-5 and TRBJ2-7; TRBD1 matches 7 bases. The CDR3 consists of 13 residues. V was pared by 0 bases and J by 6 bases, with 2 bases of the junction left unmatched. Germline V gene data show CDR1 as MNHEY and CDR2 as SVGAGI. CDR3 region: CASSYSGGGEQYF. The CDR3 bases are TGTGCCAGCAGTTACTCAGGGGGCGGCGAGCAGTACTTC.

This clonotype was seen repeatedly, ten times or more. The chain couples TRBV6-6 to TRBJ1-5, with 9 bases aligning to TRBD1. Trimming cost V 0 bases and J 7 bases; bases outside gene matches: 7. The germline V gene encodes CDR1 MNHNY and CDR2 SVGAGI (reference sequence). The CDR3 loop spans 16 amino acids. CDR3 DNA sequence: TGTGCCAGCAGTTACTCGACAGGGGGTCTGGGGCAGCCCCAGCATTTT. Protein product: CASSYSTGGLGQPQHF.

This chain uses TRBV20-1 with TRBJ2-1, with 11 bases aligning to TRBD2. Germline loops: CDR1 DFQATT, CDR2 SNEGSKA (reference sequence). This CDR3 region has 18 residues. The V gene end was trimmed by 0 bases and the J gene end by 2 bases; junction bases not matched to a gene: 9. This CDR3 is CSARDELRLAGTYNEQFF. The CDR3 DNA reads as TGCAGTGCTAGAGATGAACTCCGACTAGCGGGGACCTACAATGAGCAGTTCTTC.

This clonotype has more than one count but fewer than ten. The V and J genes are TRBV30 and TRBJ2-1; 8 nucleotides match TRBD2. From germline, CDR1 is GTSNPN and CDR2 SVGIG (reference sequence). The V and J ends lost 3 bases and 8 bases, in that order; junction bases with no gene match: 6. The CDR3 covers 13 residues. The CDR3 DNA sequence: TGTGCCTGGAGCGGCGGGAGGAAGTATGAGCAGTTCTTC. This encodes CAWSGGRKYEQFF.

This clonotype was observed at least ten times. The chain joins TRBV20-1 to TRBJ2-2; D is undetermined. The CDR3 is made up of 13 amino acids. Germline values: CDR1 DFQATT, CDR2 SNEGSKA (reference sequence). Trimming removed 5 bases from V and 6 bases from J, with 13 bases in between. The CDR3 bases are TGCAGTGCTGAGGTTTTCGGTGCCGGGGAGCTGTTTTTT. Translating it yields CSAEVFGAGELFF.

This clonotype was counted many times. Written as DNA, the CDR3 is TGTGCCAGCAGCCAAGGGCCCCCGGTGGGGAGGTCTAATGAAAAACTGTTTTTT. Encoded protein: CASSQGPPVGRSNEKLFF. This rearrangement joins TRBV3-1 to TRBJ1-4; D uncertain. The germline V gene has CDR1 LGHDT and CDR2 YNNKEL (reference sequence). The V and J ends lost 1 base and 3 bases respectively, with 18 bases between them. This CDR3 contains 18 residues.

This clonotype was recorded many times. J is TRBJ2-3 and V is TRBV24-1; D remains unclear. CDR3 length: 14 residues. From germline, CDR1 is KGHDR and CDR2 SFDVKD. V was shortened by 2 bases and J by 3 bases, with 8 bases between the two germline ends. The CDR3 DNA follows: TGTGCCACCAGTGATTCCGTGGAAACAGATACGCAGTATTTT. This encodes CATSDSVETDTQYF.

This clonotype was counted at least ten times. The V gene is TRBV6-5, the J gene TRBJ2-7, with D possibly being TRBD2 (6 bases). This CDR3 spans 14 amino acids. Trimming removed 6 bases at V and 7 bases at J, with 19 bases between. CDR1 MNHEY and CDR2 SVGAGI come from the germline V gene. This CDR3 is CASSPGTPAVEQYF. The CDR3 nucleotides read TGTGCCAGCAGCCCCGGGACTCCCGCAGTAGAGCAGTACTTC.

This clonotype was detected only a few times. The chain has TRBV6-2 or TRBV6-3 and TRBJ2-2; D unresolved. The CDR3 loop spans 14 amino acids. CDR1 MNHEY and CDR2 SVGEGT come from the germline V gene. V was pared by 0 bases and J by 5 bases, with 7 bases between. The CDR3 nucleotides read TGTGCCAGCAGTTACTCGGCAGGAACCGGGGAGCTGTTTTTT. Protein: CASSYSAGTGELFF.

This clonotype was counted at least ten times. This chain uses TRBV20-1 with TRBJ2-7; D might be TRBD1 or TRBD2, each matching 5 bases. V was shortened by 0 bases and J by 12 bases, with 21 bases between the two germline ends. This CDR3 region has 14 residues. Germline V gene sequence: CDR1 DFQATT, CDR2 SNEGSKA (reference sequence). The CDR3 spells CSARDPRSGPMMYF. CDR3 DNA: TGCAGTGCTAGAGATCCACGATCGGGGCCTATGATGTACTTC.

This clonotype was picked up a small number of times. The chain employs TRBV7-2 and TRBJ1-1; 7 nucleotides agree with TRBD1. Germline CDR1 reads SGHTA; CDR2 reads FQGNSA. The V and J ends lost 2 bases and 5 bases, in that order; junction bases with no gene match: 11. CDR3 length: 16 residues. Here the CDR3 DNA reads TGTGCCAGCAGCTTATATGCGGGCAGGGGGGAAACTGAAGCTTTCTTT. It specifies CASSLYAGRGETEAFF.

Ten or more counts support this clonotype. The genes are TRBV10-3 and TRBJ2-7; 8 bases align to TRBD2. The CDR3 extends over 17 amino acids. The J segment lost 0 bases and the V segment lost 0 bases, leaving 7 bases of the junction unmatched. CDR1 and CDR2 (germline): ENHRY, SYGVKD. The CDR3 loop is CAISESTPSGSSYEQYF. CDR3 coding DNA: TGTGCCATCAGTGAGTCGACTCCTAGCGGGTCCTCCTACGAGCAGTACTTC.

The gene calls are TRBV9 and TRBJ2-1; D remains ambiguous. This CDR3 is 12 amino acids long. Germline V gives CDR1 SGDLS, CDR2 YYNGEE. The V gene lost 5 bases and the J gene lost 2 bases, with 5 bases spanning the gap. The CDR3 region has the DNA TGTGCCAGCAGTCCGGCCTACAATGAGCAGTTCTTC. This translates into CASSPAYNEQFF.